This T cell receptor beta chain originates from a study of T-cell memory formation after mild COVID-19. This clonotype was picked up many times. What it binds is unknown. This CDR3 has 14 amino acids. V dropped 1 base and J dropped 7; count of bases not matched to a gene: 6. Germline V gene lookup returns CDR1 SGDLS and CDR2 YYNGEE. Findings of the study overall: Some responding clones appeared in pre-infection memory, suggesting cross-reactive memory joined. Contracting clones from day 15 to 85 showed balanced CD4/CD8; later expanders favored CD4+. Shrinking CD4+ clones were chiefly CM and EM; CD8+ ones were chiefly EMRA.

The authors produced TCR alpha and TCR beta cDNA libraries with sample barcodes and UMIs by 5'RACE using constant-segment primers. Via MiXCR, TCRdb re-called the 5' RACE reads, giving one row per CDR3 protein. This sample carries hundreds of thousands of distinct CDR3 sequences, 17% of them seen once, and the ten largest clones take about 7.4%. The sequencing sample was made of PBMCs or a T cell subset sorted from them (not recorded which). The V gene is TRBV9, the J gene TRBJ1-1, with 8 bases matching TRBD1. This receptor was taken from an adult woman who had mild COVID-19 (a few samples of this study predate the infection). Cell type and time point are not known. The CDR3 nucleotides are TGTGCCAGCAGCGTAATGACAGGGGCGAATGAAGCTTTCTTT. Its protein is CASSVMTGANEAFF. Using reference TRBV9 and TRBJ1-1 for the parts outside the CDR3, the full variable domain is DSGVTQTPKHLITATGQRVTLRCSPRSGDLSVYWYQQSLDQGLQFLIQYYNGEERAKGNILERFSAQQFPDLHSELNLSSLELGDSALYFCASSVMTGANEAFFGQGTRLTVV.